This T cell receptor (beta chain) was sequenced in a study of blood T cell repertoires in COVID-19. Study-level background: Samples taken during acute and convalescent COVID-19 were collected in the United States, Italy and Spain. Sample material is recorded as cDNA or gDNA derived from T cells, B-cell-depleted T cells, or PBMCs.

As originally analysed: Reference gene primer amplification yielded estimated nucleated cell counts. Some clones are missing from TCRdb's copy, which holds only in-frame ones; the method was immunoSEQ multiplex PCR. That table supplies the V and J calls and clone size; D and trimming were determined from the DNA. The data show 50,000 to 65,000 clones, with just over 85% seen just once and 3.2% held by the top ten. Trimming took 4 bases from V and 3 from J; bases not matched to a gene: 8. The CDR3 consists of 15 residues. Germline lookup yields CDR1 SGHRS and CDR2 YFSETQ. Sequencing was performed on peripheral blood. The chain is built from TRBV5-1 and TRBJ2-7; 9 nucleotides line up with TRBD1. This receptor was taken from a man over 45 with active COVID-19. Here the CDR3 reads CASSNPGQGFYEQYF. The CDR3 bases are TGCGCCAGCAGCAACCCGGGACAGGGTTTCTACGAGCAGTACTTC. Full variable domain (outside the CDR3, taken from reference TRBV5-1 and TRBJ2-7): KAGVTQTPRYLIKTRGQQVTLSCSPISGHRSVSWYQQTPGQGLQFLFEYFSETQRNKGNFPGRFSGRQFSNSRSEMNVSTLELGDSALYLCASSNPGQGFYEQYFGPGTRLTVT.